The source of this TCR beta chain is a study of blood T cell repertoires in COVID-19. Study-level background: Researchers got acute and convalescent COVID-19 samples from the United States, Italy and Spain. T cells, B-cell-depleted T cells, or PBMCs supplied cDNA or gDNA.

The CDR3 extends over 16 amino acids. Germline CDR1 and CDR2: SGHRS and YFSETQ. Germline trimming cut 0 bases from V and 8 bases from J; bases unmatched to any gene: 6. This clone was counted a few times. Per the study methods: Using reference gene primer amplification, nucleated cell counts were estimated. Sequenced by immunoSEQ multiplex PCR; TCRdb stores in-frame clones only, minus some. V and J calls and clone size are copied from that table; D and trimming were computed from the DNA. The sample has over 120,000 clones, approximately 84% seen once. The chain employs TRBV5-1 and TRBJ2-1, with 12 bases that match TRBD2. The receptor comes from a woman in her sixties or seventies with acute or convalescent COVID-19. Sequencing was done on a sample of peripheral blood. The CDR3 is CASSLGTSGISHEQFF. The CDR3 DNA sequence: TGCGCCAGCAGCTTGGGGACTAGCGGGATTTCCCATGAGCAGTTCTTC.